One and the same sample provided the 16 T cell receptor beta chains below, sequenced in a study of blood T cell repertoires in COVID-19. Generated by immunoSEQ multiplex PCR, the TCRdb table keeps only in-frame clones and is missing some. The sample records more than 85,000 clones, 92% being singletons. What was sequenced was peripheral blood. These receptors all come from a woman aged 45-60 years with COVID-19, enrolled during active disease.

This clone showed up just once. The chain links TRBV3-1 (or the pseudogene TRBV3-2) to TRBJ1-1; weak D call: TRBD1 (5 bases). The CDR3 is made up of 14 amino acids. Germline V lookup: CDR1 LGHDT, CDR2 YNNKEL (reference sequence). Trimming cost V 0 bases and J 1 base, with 6 bases left between them. The CDR3, as DNA: TGTGCCAGCAGCCAAGACAGGGCGAACACTGAAGCTTTCTTT. It yields the protein CASSQDRANTEAFF.

CDR3 region: CASSLDKGQENYGYTF. DNA of the CDR3: TGTGCCAGCAGCTTAGATAAAGGACAGGAGAACTATGGCTACACCTTC. The chain has TRBV11-3 and TRBJ1-2; 7 bases are a match to TRBD1. Germline V gives CDR1 SGHNT, CDR2 YENEEA. This CDR3 is built from 16 residues. With V trimmed by 0 bases and J by 2 bases, 6 bases remained unmatched.

For this clone: The same CDR3 is also encoded by other DNA sequences in this sample. The J gene is TRBJ2-3, the V gene TRBV5-1, with D possibly being TRBD2 (5 bases). Trimming took off 0 bases at V and 3 bases at J, with 5 bases between the two ends. This CDR3 is built from 13 residues. The germline V gene encodes CDR1 SGHRS and CDR2 YFSETQ. CDR3 DNA sequence: TGCGCCAGCAGCTTGGGAGGGACAGATACGCAGTATTTT. It translates to CASSLGGTDTQYF.

This sequence joins TRBV29-1 and TRBJ2-7; 9 nucleotides align to TRBD1. Germline V gene sequence: CDR1 SQVTM, CDR2 ANQGSEA. Trimming at V came to 3 bases and at J to 3 bases, leaving 9 bases not matched to a gene. The CDR3 has 15 residues. The CDR3 DNA follows: TGCAGCGTTGAGATTGTAGGGACAGGGCACTACGAGCAGTACGTC. Protein: CSVEIVGTGHYEQYV.

The chain employs TRBV6-2 or TRBV6-3 and TRBJ1-1; 9 bases map to TRBD1. There are 18 residues in the CDR3. The germline V gene has CDR1 MNHEY and CDR2 SVGEGT. The trim removed 2 bases at V and 6 bases at J, leaving 16 bases unmatched. DNA for the CDR3: TGTGCCAGCAGTTACGGGTTGGACAGGGGAGGAATTGCGCCTGAAGCTTTCTTT. Amino acids: CASSYGLDRGGIAPEAFF.

V and J are TRBV5-1 and TRBJ1-1, with a weak D call TRBD1 (6 bases). V lost 0 bases to trimming and J lost 3 bases, with 18 bases between them. CDR1 and CDR2 from the germline V gene are SGHRS and YFSETQ. CDR3 size: 17 residues. The DNA of the CDR3 is TGCGCCAGCAGCTTGGGGGGCCGACAGGTGCTGGACACTGAAGCTTTCTTT. Translated: CASSLGGRQVLDTEAFF.

The chain recombines TRBV27 with TRBJ2-1; a possible D gene is TRBD1 (5 bases). Trimming removed 9 bases from V and 0 bases from J, with 12 bases in between. In germline, CDR1 is MNHEY, CDR2 SMNVEV (reference sequence). The CDR3 contains 14 residues. CDR3 protein: CASKDTSSYNEQFF. The CDR3 bases are TGTGCCAGTAAGGACACGAGCTCCTACAATGAGCAGTTCTTC.

V is TRBV10-2 and J is TRBJ2-7; perhaps TRBD1 as D (5 bases). CDR3 length: 14 residues. Deletions cut 6 bases from V and 4 bases from J, with 16 bases between. Germline CDR1 and CDR2: WSHSY and SAAADI. For the CDR3, the DNA is TGCGCCAGCAGCCACGACGGTCAGGGATACGAGCAGTACGTC. It encodes CASSHDGQGYEQYV.

This clone was seen only once. This chain connects TRBV19 to TRBJ1-6; a possible D gene is TRBD1 (6 bases). The CDR3 length is 17 residues. The V end lost 3 bases, the J end lost 8 bases, and 20 bases lay between the germline ends. The V gene's germline CDR1 is LNHDA and CDR2 SQIVND (reference sequence). The CDR3 region has the DNA TGTGCCAGTAGTATTTTGGGCCCGACAGGTCTCCATTCACCCCTCCACTTT. Translating it yields CASSILGPTGLHSPLHF.

The chain links TRBV7-9 to TRBJ1-2; TRBD1 matches at 12 bases. CDR3 length: 13 residues. J lost 6 bases, V lost 11 bases, and 7 bases had no gene match. CDR1 and CDR2 from the germline V gene are SEHNR and FQNEAQ (reference sequence). The DNA for the CDR3 is TGTGCCTGGGACAGGGGGCTACGCGATGGCTACACCTTC. Amino acids: CAWDRGLRDGYTF.

The gene calls are TRBV6-6 and TRBJ1-1; D is possibly TRBD1 (6 bases). The length of the CDR3 is 12 residues. Germline lookup yields CDR1 MNHNY and CDR2 SVGAGI (reference sequence). Trimming shortened V by 10 bases and J by 5 bases, and 14 bases separated the two germline ends. CDR3 sequence reads: CATGQPRTEAFF. The CDR3 DNA follows: TGTGCCACCGGACAGCCAAGAACTGAAGCTTTCTTT.

The chain links TRBV15 to TRBJ1-4; D gene unclear. Trimming cost V 1 base and J 5 bases, with 8 bases left between them. The CDR3 length is 14 residues. From germline, CDR1 is LNHNV and CDR2 YYDKDF (reference sequence). The CDR3: CATSRARVNEKLFF. DNA for the CDR3: TGTGCCACCAGCAGAGCCCGGGTGAATGAAAAACTGTTTTTT.

The chain has TRBV12-3 or TRBV12-4 and TRBJ2-7; no clear D. Between the trimmed V and J ends, which lost 2 bases and 3 bases, there was a span of 8 bases. The CDR3 extends over 13 amino acids. The CDR3 DNA reads as TGTGCCAGCAGTTTAATAGTAAACTACGAGCAGTACTTC. Protein sequence: CASSLIVNYEQYF.

The J gene is TRBJ1-1, the V gene TRBV4-3, with D tentatively TRBD1 (6 bases). The CDR3 runs to 17 residues. The germline V gene has CDR1 LGHNA and CDR2 YSLEER. V was shortened by 4 bases and J by 0 bases, with 18 bases between the two germline ends. The CDR3 DNA follows: TGCGCCAGCAGCCTCTTATCACCGGGACACATGAACACTGAAGCTTTCTTT. Translated, it gives CASSLLSPGHMNTEAFF.

V and J are TRBV19 and TRBJ2-7; 9 bases fit TRBD1. Per the germline V gene, CDR1 is LNHDA and CDR2 is SQIVND (reference sequence). The length of the CDR3 is 15 residues. V trimming: 6 bases; J trimming: 5 bases; junction bases outside the gene matches: 11. CDR3: CASSGPGQGSDEQYF. CDR3 sequence (DNA): TGTGCCAGTAGCGGACCAGGACAGGGGTCCGACGAGCAGTACTTC. The variable domain in full, with the rest retrieved from reference TRBV19 and TRBJ2-7, is DGGITQSPKYLFRKEGQNVTLSCEQNLNHDAMYWYRQDPGQGLRLIYYSQIVNDFQKGDIAEGYSVSREKKESFPLTVTSAQKNPTAFYLCASSGPGQGSDEQYFGPGTRLTVT.

The chain has TRBV28 and TRBJ2-5; perhaps TRBD1 as D (5 bases). The assigned J gene may be wrong: the sequence end matches TRBJ2-7 better. The V gene's germline CDR1 is MDHEN and CDR2 SYDVKM. This CDR3 comprises 16 residues. CDR3 DNA sequence: TGTGCCAGCAGTTTAGGGGTACAGGCCCTCTCCTACGAGCAGTACTTC. Its protein product is CASSLGVQALSYEQYF.